The clone carrying this TCR beta chain showed up just a few times. The antigen is undetermined. The time point was: persistent/refractory GD, antithyroid drugs over 5 years with positive TRAb. Researchers made the TCR library from RNA that was extracted from PBMCs. Doctors identified Graves' disease using the American Thyroid Association guidelines. In Xi'an, China, an endocrinology department was the source of patients. This CDR3 is 14 amino acids long. Trimming shortened V by 4 bases and J by 1 base, and 13 bases separated the two germline ends. Germline lookup yields CDR1 DFQATT and CDR2 SNEGSKA (reference sequence). These data are taken from a study of regulatory T cells in long-lasting Graves disease. The study, taken as a whole, reports: Favored gene segments in persistent disease were TRBV28, TRBJ1-2 and TRBJ2-5. TCR diversity was lower in persistent than newly diagnosed Graves' disease.

iRepertoire HTBI primers and Arm-PCR of CDR3 regions built TCR beta libraries. Using its own MiXCR run on the multiplex PCR reads, TCRdb lists one record per CDR3 protein. This table holds over 350,000 distinct CDR3 sequences, less than 25% found once. The clonotype comes from a female donor with Graves disease. Sample: peripheral blood mononuclear cells (PBMCs), taken when the disease was refractory, from a patient treated with antithyroid drugs. The chain has TRBV20-1 and TRBJ1-1, with D perhaps TRBD1 (6 bases). The chain's CDR3 is CSATFRGPNTEAFF. Here the CDR3 DNA reads TGCAGTGCTACGTTCAGGGGACCGAACACTGAAGCTTTCTTT.